Below, 32 T cell receptor beta chains from the same sample are listed, as sequenced in a study of shared clonotypes between healthy human individuals. Libraries were prepared by immunoSEQ multiplex PCR; TCRdb keeps only in-frame clonotypes and omits some of them. The data contain 2.3 million or so clones, approximately 93% of them seen just once; the ten biggest clones take up about 0.37%. Sequencing was carried out using naive CD4+ T cells from PBMCs. The subset: CD45RA+ positively selected. The receptors come from a man aged 18 to 29 in good health. Some clones in this sample may be carry-over from other donors' samples.

In the case of this clone: This same CDR3 is encoded by further DNA sequences in the sample. The V gene is TRBV9, the J gene TRBJ1-5, with a weak D call TRBD1 (6 bases). CDR1 and CDR2 (germline): SGDLS, YYNGEE. V was trimmed by 0 bases and J by 6 bases, leaving 7 bases between them. The length of the CDR3 is 13 residues. The CDR3 reads CASSVAQGQPQHF. DNA of the CDR3: TGTGCCAGCAGCGTAGCACAGGGTCAGCCCCAGCATTTT.

The V gene is TRBV7-9, the J gene TRBJ2-3; TRBD1 matches at 10 bases. CDR1 and CDR2 from the germline V gene are SEHNR and FQNEAQ (reference sequence). The CDR3 contains 15 residues. V dropped 2 bases and J dropped 4; count of bases not matched to a gene: 3. CDR3 region: CASSLTGQGSDTQYF. The CDR3 DNA reads TGTGCCAGCAGCTTAACGGGACAGGGGTCAGATACGCAGTATTTT. Together with reference TRBV7-9 and TRBJ2-3, the CDR3 gives the full variable domain: DTGVSQNPRHKITKRGQNVTFRCDPISEHNRLYWYRQTLGQGPEFLTYFQNEAQLEKSRLLSDRFSAERPKGSFSTLEIQRTEQGDSAMYLCASSLTGQGSDTQYFGPGTRLTVL.

The rearrangement joins TRBV5-4 to TRBJ2-7, with no clear D. Germline V gene data show CDR1 as SGHNT and CDR2 as YYREEE (reference sequence). Trimming shortened V by 4 bases and J by 6 bases, and 11 bases separated the two germline ends. CDR3 length equals 12 residues. CDR3 loop: CASSLPVGEQYF. Written as DNA, the CDR3 is TGTGCCAGCAGCCTGCCAGTAGGCGAGCAGTACTTC.

The genes are TRBV4-1 and TRBJ2-7, with D possibly matching TRBD2 (6 bases). The germline gives CDR1 MGHRA, CDR2 YSYEKL. Trimming left V 1 base short and J 5 bases short, with 9 bases between. CDR3 length equals 13 residues. This CDR3 reads CASSQGRADEQYF. The CDR3 nucleotides read TGCGCCAGCAGCCAAGGGAGGGCCGACGAGCAGTACTTC.

The chain couples TRBV19 to TRBJ1-4; 7 bases match TRBD1. J lost 8 bases, V lost 11 bases, and 11 bases had no gene match. The CDR3 runs 13 residues. Germline CDR1 LNHDA, CDR2 SQIVND (reference sequence). The CDR3 region is CAGRDSRGEKLFF. Here the CDR3 DNA reads TGTGCCGGTCGGGACAGTCGCGGAGAAAAACTGTTTTTT.

The chain couples TRBV7-2 to TRBJ2-7; TRBD1 matches 7 bases. V dropped 4 bases and J dropped 8; count of bases not matched to a gene: 8. Germline V gene lookup returns CDR1 SGHTA and CDR2 FQGNSA. CDR3 size: 13 residues. The CDR3 nucleotides are TGTGCCAGCAGCTCAGGACAGGCCTCCAAGCAGTACTTC. Amino acids: CASSSGQASKQYF.

V is TRBV7-8 and J is TRBJ1-4; D gene ambiguous. The V and J ends lost 5 bases and 7 bases respectively, with 20 bases between them. Germline V gives CDR1 SGHVS, CDR2 FQNEAQ. This CDR3 comprises 16 residues. This chain's CDR3 is CASSPRRVIGSEKLFF. In nucleotides, the CDR3 is TGTGCCAGCAGCCCGCGTAGGGTAATTGGAAGTGAAAAACTGTTTTTT.

About this clone: Other DNA sequences from this sample encode an identical CDR3 as well. V and J are TRBV15 and TRBJ2-7, with D tentatively TRBD2 (6 bases). The V gene lost 3 bases and the J gene lost 0 bases, with 6 bases spanning the gap. The CDR3 length is 13 residues. Looked up from germline, CDR1 is LNHNV and CDR2 is YYDKDF (reference sequence). CDR3 region: CATSRGLSYEQYF. CDR3 nucleotides: TGTGCCACCAGCAGGGGACTCTCCTACGAGCAGTACTTC. Drawing the rest from reference TRBV15 and TRBJ2-7, the complete variable domain is DAMVIQNPRYQVTQFGKPVTLSCSQTLNHNVMYWYQQKSSQAPKLLFHYYDKDFNNEADTPDNFQSRRPNTSFCFLDIRSPGLGDTAMYLCATSRGLSYEQYFGPGTRLTVT.

The chain combines TRBV5-4 with TRBJ2-1, with 8 bases matching TRBD1. The CDR3 sequence is 20 residues long. Per germline, CDR1 SGHNT and CDR2 YYREEE (reference sequence). With 2 bases clipped from V and 1 base from J, the junction kept 17 bases outside the gene matches. DNA of the CDR3: TGTGCCAGCAGCTTAGGGTCCGTAGCAGGGGGCTTTGGATCCTACAATGAGCAGTTCTTC. This translates into CASSLGSVAGGFGSYNEQFF.

The chain couples TRBV5-1 to TRBJ2-1; tentative D call: TRBD2 (5 bases). Germline values: CDR1 SGHRS, CDR2 YFSETQ. This CDR3 comprises 15 residues. Trimming shortened V by 2 bases and J by 7 bases, and 16 bases separated the two germline ends. The CDR3 sequence is CASSFRGSVGNEQFF. In DNA, the CDR3 is TGCGCCAGCAGCTTTCGTGGGAGCGTCGGGAATGAGCAGTTCTTC.

V gene TRBV5-4 combines with J gene TRBJ2-5; tentative D call: TRBD2 (6 bases). CDR1 and CDR2 from the germline V gene are SGHNT and YYREEE (reference sequence). V was trimmed by 4 bases and J by 9 bases, leaving 25 bases between them. This CDR3 contains 16 residues. CDR3 loop: CASSPRGAGRRAAQYF. Written as DNA, the CDR3 is TGTGCCAGCAGCCCCCGGGGAGCGGGCCGGAGGGCGGCCCAGTACTTC.

The chain carries TRBV28 and TRBJ1-1; D uncertain. Germline-derived CDR1 and CDR2 are MDHEN and SYDVKM. This CDR3 comprises 15 residues. The germline V and J ends were trimmed by 7 bases and 1 base, with 16 bases remaining between them. This CDR3 is CASNSIGIENTEAFF. CDR3 in DNA: TGTGCCAGCAATTCAATCGGGATCGAGAACACTGAAGCTTTCTTT. The variable domain in full, with the rest retrieved from reference TRBV28 and TRBJ1-1, is DVKVTQSSRYLVKRTGEKVFLECVQDMDHENMFWYRQDPGLGLRLIYFSYDVKMKEKGDIPEGYSVSREKKERFSLILESASTNQTSMYLCASNSIGIENTEAFFGQGTRLTVV.

V is TRBV5-1 and J is TRBJ1-2, with D tentatively TRBD1 (5 bases). This CDR3 contains 13 residues. V lost 3 bases and J 4 bases, leaving 10 bases between the germline ends. Germline-derived CDR1 and CDR2 are SGHRS and YFSETQ. The DNA of the CDR3 is TGCGCCAGCAGCTGGGACGTCATCTATGGCTACACCTTC. This encodes CASSWDVIYGYTF.

Worth noting for this clone: This specimen includes other DNA sequences encoding the same CDR3. The rearrangement joins TRBV9 to TRBJ2-3; 7 positions agree with TRBD2. CDR1 and CDR2 (germline): SGDLS, YYNGEE. This CDR3 region has 15 residues. V was pared by 0 bases and J by 4 bases, with 5 bases of the junction left unmatched. The CDR3 nucleotides are TGTGCCAGCAGCGTAGTGGGGGGAGGGCCAGATACGCAGTATTTT. It translates to CASSVVGGGPDTQYF.

With regard to this clone: The sample contains more than one DNA sequence encoding this CDR3. The V and J genes are TRBV5-1 and TRBJ2-5; the match to TRBD2 covers 11 bases. Germline assignment: CDR1 SGHRS and CDR2 YFSETQ. The V gene end was trimmed by 3 bases and the J gene end by 1 base; junction bases not matched to a gene: 5. This CDR3 is built from 16 residues. CDR3 coding DNA: TGCGCCAGCAGCTCTGGGACTAGCGGTTTCCAAGAGACCCAGTACTTC. Protein product: CASSSGTSGFQETQYF.

The chain links TRBV18 to TRBJ1-2; D gene uncertain. V was shortened by 5 bases and J by 0 bases, with 1 base between the two germline ends. The CDR3 runs 11 residues. Germline V gene lookup returns CDR1 KGHSH and CDR2 LQKENI. CDR3 residues: CASSANYGYTF. The CDR3 DNA reads as TGTGCCAGCTCAGCTAACTATGGCTACACCTTC.

V and J are TRBV5-4 and TRBJ1-2; possible D gene TRBD1, 6 bases. The germline gives CDR1 SGHNT, CDR2 YYREEE (reference sequence). Trimming pared 1 base from V and 4 bases from J, leaving 11 bases between. This CDR3 region has 14 residues. The CDR3 sequence: CASSLIEGGYGYTF. The CDR3 DNA is TGTGCCAGCAGCTTGATAGAGGGGGGCTATGGCTACACCTTC.

This CDR3 is CASSNPGDTEAFF. For the CDR3, the DNA is TGCGCCAGCAGTAATCCTGGGGACACTGAAGCTTTCTTT. The gene calls are TRBV5-1 and TRBJ1-1; D is ambiguous. CDR3 length: 13 residues. Germline assignment: CDR1 SGHRS and CDR2 YFSETQ. Trimming left V 5 bases short and J 3 bases short, with 11 bases between.

Only one count was recorded for this clone. The genes are TRBV29-1 and TRBJ1-3; D gene uncertain. Trimming left V 7 bases short and J 1 base short, with 8 bases between. The CDR3 sequence is 12 residues long. Germline CDR1 is SQVTM and CDR2 is ANQGSEA. The CDR3 sequence: CSGAASGNTIYF. As DNA, the CDR3 is TGCAGCGGGGCCGCTTCTGGAAACACCATATATTTT.

The chain employs TRBV12-5 and TRBJ2-7; 10 nucleotides align to TRBD2. The CDR3 has 15 amino acids. V shed 2 bases, J shed 3 bases, and the junction held 4 bases outside the gene matches. Germline V gene data show CDR1 as LGHNT and CDR2 as FRNRAP. The CDR3 region is CASGLSLAGDYEQYF. The DNA for the CDR3 is TGTGCTAGTGGTTTGAGCCTAGCGGGAGACTACGAGCAGTACTTC.

DNA for the CDR3: TGTGCCAGCAGTGAAGGGACTAGCAGGGGGGCGGATACGCAGTATTTT. This sequence encodes CASSEGTSRGADTQYF. The chain recombines TRBV6-1 with TRBJ2-3; TRBD2 might be the D (8 bases). Germline assignment: CDR1 MNHNS and CDR2 SASEGT. Trimming left V 1 base short and J 6 bases short, with 17 bases between. The CDR3 is 16 residues long.

DNA of the CDR3: TGCGCCAGCAGTCGTTATAGCGGGAGTCCTGGGGCCAACGTCCTGACTTTC. This gives the protein CASSRYSGSPGANVLTF. The chain carries TRBV5-1 and TRBJ2-6; 9 positions agree with TRBD2. V shed 5 bases, J shed 2 bases, and the junction held 8 bases outside the gene matches. The germline gives CDR1 SGHRS, CDR2 YFSETQ. This CDR3 region has 17 residues.

The chain employs TRBV5-1 and TRBJ2-7; tentative D call: TRBD2 (6 bases). Trimming cost V 4 bases and J 2 bases, with 10 bases left between them. The CDR3 is made up of 13 amino acids. Germline CDR1 and CDR2: SGHRS and YFSETQ. In nucleotides, the CDR3 is TGCGCCAGCAGCGGGGGACTTGCCTACGAGCAGTACTTC. Its protein product is CASSGGLAYEQYF.

This clone was detected only once. The chain has TRBV5-1 and TRBJ1-5; 10 bases fit TRBD1. The length of the CDR3 is 16 residues. Germline-derived CDR1 and CDR2 are SGHRS and YFSETQ. V shed 4 bases and J 3 bases; nucleotides not matched to a gene: 7. CDR3 bases: TGCGCCAGCAGCCCTGGGACAGGGGAATTCAATCAGCCCCAGCATTTT. Its protein product is CASSPGTGEFNQPQHF.

The rearrangement joins TRBV7-9 to TRBJ1-4; D uncertain. This CDR3 has 14 residues. Germline V gene lookup returns CDR1 SEHNR and CDR2 FQNEAQ (reference sequence). V lost 3 bases, J lost 5 bases, and 10 bases lay in between. CDR3 in DNA: TGTGCCAGCAGCTTCGCGATACAAAATGAAAAACTGTTTTTT. Its protein is CASSFAIQNEKLFF.

The chain employs TRBV28 and TRBJ1-2; 10 bases match TRBD1. The CDR3 length is 15 residues. The trim removed 5 bases at V and 5 bases at J, leaving 8 bases unmatched. Germline lookup yields CDR1 MDHEN and CDR2 SYDVKM. The CDR3 coding sequence is TGTGCCAGCAGTACCCGACAGGGGGCGGTTTATGGCTACACCTTC. Its translation: CASSTRQGAVYGYTF.

The V call is TRBV6-1, the J call TRBJ2-5; the match to TRBD1 covers 9 bases. From germline, CDR1 is MNHNS and CDR2 SASEGT. There are 14 residues in the CDR3. V lost 4 bases, J lost 6 bases, and 6 bases stayed unmatched. The CDR3 region is CASSARQGVKTQYF. In DNA, the CDR3 is TGTGCCAGCAGTGCCCGACAGGGGGTAAAGACCCAGTACTTC.

This chain links TRBV18 with TRBJ1-1, with a tentative D call TRBD1 (6 bases). Trimming left V 2 bases short and J 2 bases short, with 18 bases between. Germline CDR1 is KGHSH and CDR2 is LQKENI. The CDR3 loop spans 17 amino acids. Here the CDR3 reads CASSPDSQGTINTEAFF. CDR3 coding DNA: TGTGCCAGCTCACCAGACTCCCAGGGGACTATTAACACTGAAGCTTTCTTT.

The chain combines TRBV6-5 with TRBJ1-3, with 8 nucleotides matching TRBD1. CDR3 length equals 14 residues. Germline V gene sequence: CDR1 MNHEY, CDR2 SVGAGI. V shed 5 bases, J shed 4 bases, and the junction held 4 bases outside the gene matches. In DNA form, the CDR3 reads TGTGCCAGCAGTCACAGGGGGAGCGGAAACACCATATATTTT. Translation: CASSHRGSGNTIYF.

V is TRBV5-1 and J is TRBJ2-1; possibly TRBD2 for D (6 bases). Per germline, CDR1 SGHRS and CDR2 YFSETQ. Trimming took off 6 bases at V and 6 bases at J, with 13 bases between the two ends. This CDR3 has 13 amino acids. The DNA for the CDR3 is TGCGCCAGCACATTGGAGGGGCTCAATGAGCAGTTCTTC. This encodes CASTLEGLNEQFF.

V is TRBV6-5 and J is TRBJ1-1, with unresolved D. V gave up 2 bases and J gave up 3 bases, with 7 bases separating them. The germline V gene has CDR1 MNHEY and CDR2 SVGAGI. CDR3 length equals 13 residues. The CDR3 DNA reads as TGTGCCAGCAGTTACCAGCAGTACACTGAAGCTTTCTTT. The encoded protein is CASSYQQYTEAFF.

V gene TRBV4-1 combines with J gene TRBJ2-3; no clear D. V shed 4 bases and J shed 4 bases, with 12 bases lying between them. Germline V gene data show CDR1 as MGHRA and CDR2 as YSYEKL. This CDR3 region has 14 residues. CDR3 amino acids: CASSPSLVADTQYF. DNA of the CDR3: TGCGCCAGCAGCCCAAGTTTGGTGGCAGATACGCAGTATTTT.